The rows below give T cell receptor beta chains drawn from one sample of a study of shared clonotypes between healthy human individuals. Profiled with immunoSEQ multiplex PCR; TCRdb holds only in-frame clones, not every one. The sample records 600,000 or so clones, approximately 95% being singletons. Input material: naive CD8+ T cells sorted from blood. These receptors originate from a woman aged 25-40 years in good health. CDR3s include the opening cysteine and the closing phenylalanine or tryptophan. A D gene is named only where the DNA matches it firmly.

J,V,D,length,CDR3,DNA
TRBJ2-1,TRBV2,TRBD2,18,CAIEQSASGLASYNEQFF,TGTGCCATCGAGCAGAGCGCTTCGGGACTAGCGAGTTACAATGAGCAGTTCTTC
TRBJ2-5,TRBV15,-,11,CATSPKETQYF,TGTGCCACCAGCCCGAAAGAGACCCAGTACTTC
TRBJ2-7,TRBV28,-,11,CASSLSQVQYF,TGTGCCAGCAGTTTATCCCAGGTGCAGTACTTC
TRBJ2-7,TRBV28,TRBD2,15,CASSLSPSGTYEQYF,TGTGCCAGCAGTTTATCTCCTAGCGGGACCTACGAGCAGTACTTC
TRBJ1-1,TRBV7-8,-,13,CASTEETNTEAFF,TGTGCCAGCACCGAAGAGACGAACACTGAAGCTTTCTTT
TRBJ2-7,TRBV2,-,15,CASSLNRAYSYEQYF,TGTGCCAGCAGCTTAAACAGGGCCTACTCCTACGAGCAGTACTTC
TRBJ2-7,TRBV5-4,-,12,CASSLDSVEQYF,TGTGCCAGCAGCTTGGATAGCGTGGAGCAGTACTTC
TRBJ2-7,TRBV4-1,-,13,CASSADPAGEQYF,TGCGCCAGCAGCGCCGACCCCGCCGGCGAGCAGTACTTC
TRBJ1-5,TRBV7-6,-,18,CASSLRGQGFFSNQPQHF,TGTGCCAGCAGCCTACGGGGGCAGGGATTTTTTAGCAATCAGCCCCAGCATTTT
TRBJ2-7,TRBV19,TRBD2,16,CASSIGYPGGFYEQYF,TGTGCCAGTAGTATAGGATACCCGGGAGGCTTCTACGAGCAGTACTTC
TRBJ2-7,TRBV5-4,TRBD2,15,CASSLGAGVLYEQYF,TGTGCCAGCAGCTTGGGAGCGGGAGTTCTCTACGAGCAGTACTTC
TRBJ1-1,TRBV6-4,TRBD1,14,CARAARTGNTEAFF,TGTGCCAGAGCAGCCCGGACAGGGAACACTGAAGCTTTCTTT